Each of the 14 T cell receptor beta chains below was sequenced from the same sample in a study of T cell repertoires in cytomegalovirus infection. No antigen is known for these receptors. TCRdb re-called the reads with MiXCR, one entry per CDR3 protein. The repertoire holds about 500,000 distinct CDR3 sequences, around 35% seen once, with about a sixth in the top ten. Sequences were derived from cultured PBMCs, sampled from culture after CMV antigen stimulation. Receptors originate from a human donor in good health (CMV status not recorded). Some clones in this sample may be carry-over from other donors' samples.

This clonotype was seen a handful of times. The chain employs TRBV27 and TRBJ2-1, with D perhaps TRBD1 (6 bases). Looked up from germline, CDR1 is MNHEY and CDR2 is SMNVEV (reference sequence). V shed 9 bases and J shed 2 bases, with 17 bases lying between them. This CDR3 comprises 15 residues. CDR3 DNA: TGTGCCAGTAGCCCCGGGACATCTCCCTACAATGAGCAGTTCTTC. Protein product: CASSPGTSPYNEQFF.

V usage is TRBV19 and J usage is TRBJ2-1; D call uncertain. Germline CDR1 reads LNHDA; CDR2 reads SQIVND (reference sequence). The CDR3 contains 13 residues. V was pared by 5 bases and J by 7 bases, with 12 bases between. DNA of the CDR3: TGTGCCAGTAGTTTTAGGAGCGATAATGAGCAGTTCTTC. Protein: CASSFRSDNEQFF.

This clonotype was picked up a small number of times. This sequence joins TRBV19 and TRBJ2-5, with TRBD2 matching 11 bases. CDR3 size: 15 residues. Germline CDR1 is LNHDA and CDR2 is SQIVND (reference sequence). The V and J ends lost 5 bases and 5 bases, in that order; junction bases with no gene match: 7. The CDR3 DNA reads as TGTGCCAGTAGTGCCGGGACTAGCGGCTGGGAGACCCAGTACTTC. It is translated as CASSAGTSGWETQYF.

J is TRBJ2-5 and V is TRBV9, with TRBD2 matching 9 bases. Trimming at V came to 4 bases and at J to 5 bases, leaving 9 bases not matched to a gene. This CDR3 has 15 amino acids. Germline CDR1 is SGDLS and CDR2 is YYNGEE. The DNA for the CDR3 is TGTGCCAGCAGCTCCCGGCGGGAGGGCGTCGAGACCCAGTACTTC. It encodes CASSSRREGVETQYF. Supplemented by reference TRBV9 and TRBJ2-5, the full variable domain reads DSGVTQTPKHLITATGQRVTLRCSPRSGDLSVYWYQQSLDQGLQFLIQYYNGEERAKGNILERFSAQQFPDLHSELNLSSLELGDSALYFCASSSRREGVETQYFGPGTRLLVL.

The chain recombines TRBV20-1 with TRBJ1-2, with D possibly being TRBD1 (5 bases). V was trimmed by 5 bases and J by 2 bases, leaving 12 bases between them. The CDR3 runs to 13 residues. Germline loops: CDR1 DFQATT, CDR2 SNEGSKA (reference sequence). The CDR3 is CSAPAGGNYGYTF. The CDR3 bases are TGCAGTGCTCCCGCGGGGGGAAACTATGGCTACACCTTC.

This sequence joins TRBV7-9 and TRBJ2-5; possible D gene TRBD2, 5 bases. Germline CDR1 and CDR2: SEHNR and FQNEAQ (reference sequence). V gave up 1 base and J gave up 5 bases, with 20 bases separating them. The CDR3 spans 17 residues. This chain's CDR3 is CASSLDAGLAPGETQYF. The DNA for the CDR3 is TGTGCCAGCAGCTTAGATGCAGGATTAGCGCCGGGGGAGACCCAGTACTTC.

This chain uses TRBV29-1 with TRBJ2-1, with D hard to call. Trimming pared 7 bases from V and 8 bases from J, leaving 15 bases between. Germline V CDR1 and CDR2: SQVTM, ANQGSEA. The length of the CDR3 is 12 residues. The CDR3 region is CSDLEFGHEQFF. For the CDR3, the DNA is TGCAGCGACCTGGAATTCGGTCATGAGCAGTTCTTC.

The chain couples TRBV25-1 to TRBJ1-1; 7 bases are shared with TRBD1. Germline CDR1 MGHDK, CDR2 SYGVNS. This CDR3 is 13 amino acids long. The trim removed 4 bases at V and 3 bases at J, leaving 2 bases unmatched. In DNA form, the CDR3 reads TGTGCCAGCAGTGTTCAGGGGGACACTGAAGCTTTCTTT. It is translated as CASSVQGDTEAFF.

The rearrangement uses TRBV12-3 or TRBV12-4 and TRBJ2-7, with D unclear. Trimming shortened V by 1 base and J by 6 bases, and 10 bases separated the two germline ends. CDR3 length: 13 residues. The CDR3 sequence: CASSLGVMGEQYF. The CDR3 coding sequence is TGTGCCAGCAGTTTAGGTGTTATGGGCGAGCAGTACTTC.

The chain recombines TRBV28 with TRBJ2-7; D is undetermined. This CDR3 contains 14 residues. Germline lookup yields CDR1 MDHEN and CDR2 SYDVKM. Trimming stripped 6 bases from V and 2 bases from J, with 14 bases between. The CDR3: CASRLSSVAYEQYF. The CDR3 region has the DNA TGTGCCAGCAGACTATCCTCCGTCGCCTACGAGCAGTACTTC.

This clonotype came up a few times. This chain joins TRBV20-1 and TRBJ2-3, with 12 positions matching TRBD2. The germline V gene has CDR1 DFQATT and CDR2 SNEGSKA (reference sequence). This CDR3 has 14 residues. V lost 5 bases to trimming and J lost 4 bases; unmatched junction nucleotides: 4. CDR3 nucleotides: TGCAGTGCTCCGGGACTAGCGGGCTCAGATACGCAGTATTTT. Amino acids: CSAPGLAGSDTQYF.

This chain links TRBV19 with TRBJ2-5, with unresolved D. Germline V gene lookup returns CDR1 LNHDA and CDR2 SQIVND (reference sequence). The length of the CDR3 is 15 residues. The V and J ends lost 6 bases and 5 bases respectively, with 19 bases between them. The chain's CDR3 is CASSRSGFPEETQYF. The CDR3 DNA reads as TGTGCCAGTAGCCGATCAGGTTTTCCTGAGGAGACCCAGTACTTC. The full variable domain, in which reference TRBV19 and TRBJ2-5 provide the parts outside the CDR3, is DGGITQSPKYLFRKEGQNVTLSCEQNLNHDAMYWYRQDPGQGLRLIYYSQIVNDFQKGDIAEGYSVSREKKESFPLTVTSAQKNPTAFYLCASSRSGFPEETQYFGPGTRLLVL.

The J gene is TRBJ2-3, the V gene TRBV7-6; D is perhaps TRBD1 (5 bases). The CDR3 totals 14 residues. Germline V gene sequence: CDR1 SGHVS, CDR2 FNYEAQ. V lost 5 bases to trimming and J lost 0 bases, with 9 bases between them. This CDR3 reads CASSDGHSTDTQYF. The CDR3 region has the DNA TGTGCCAGCAGCGACGGACACAGCACAGATACGCAGTATTTT.

V is TRBV7-2 and J is TRBJ2-7, with TRBD1 as a possible D gene (6 bases). Looked up from germline, CDR1 is SGHTA and CDR2 is FQGNSA. The CDR3 extends over 16 amino acids. V was shortened by 1 base and J by 1 base, with 14 bases between the two germline ends. CDR3 DNA: TGTGCCAGCAGCTTAGGGTCGGGGACAAGATCCTACGAGCAGTACTTC. Translating gives CASSLGSGTRSYEQYF.